The entry below gives a single TCR beta chain sequence along with its context. This sample is part of a study of CD8 T cells in Susac syndrome. The overall study: Patients with Susac syndrome were therapy-naive, on corticosteroids, or on intravenous immunoglobulin alone at blood draw.

It was negative isolation that provided the CD8+ and CD4+ T cells, whereas TEMRA cells were enriched by FACS. V was clipped by 5 bases and J by 7 bases, with 17 bases between them. CDR3 size: 13 residues. The germline V gene encodes CDR1 GTSNPN and CDR2 SVGIG (reference sequence). Random hexamers served to reverse transcribe about 0.5 to 1 ug RNA. Amplification of TCR beta CDR3 used immunoSEQ multiplex PCR across 54 Vbeta and 13 Jbeta. From the immunoSEQ multiplex PCR reads, TCRdb called clonotypes with MiXCR, one entry per CDR3 protein. The table shows about 200,000 distinct CDR3 sequences, with 91% occurring only once.

The sample taken for sequencing was CD4+ T cells from PBMCs. This TCR derives from a human donor with Susac syndrome. The chain joins TRBV30 to TRBJ1-1; D may be TRBD1 (6 bases). This CDR3 reads CAWARRGGIEAFF. As DNA, the CDR3 is TGTGCCTGGGCCCGGCGAGGGGGAATTGAAGCTTTCTTT. Full variable domain (rest looked up from reference TRBV30 and TRBJ1-1): SQTIHQWPATLVQPVGSPLSLECTVEGTSNPNLYWYRQAAGRGLQLLFYSVGIGQISSEVPQNLSASRPQDRQFILSSKKLLLSDSGFYLCAWARRGGIEAFFGQGTRLTVV.